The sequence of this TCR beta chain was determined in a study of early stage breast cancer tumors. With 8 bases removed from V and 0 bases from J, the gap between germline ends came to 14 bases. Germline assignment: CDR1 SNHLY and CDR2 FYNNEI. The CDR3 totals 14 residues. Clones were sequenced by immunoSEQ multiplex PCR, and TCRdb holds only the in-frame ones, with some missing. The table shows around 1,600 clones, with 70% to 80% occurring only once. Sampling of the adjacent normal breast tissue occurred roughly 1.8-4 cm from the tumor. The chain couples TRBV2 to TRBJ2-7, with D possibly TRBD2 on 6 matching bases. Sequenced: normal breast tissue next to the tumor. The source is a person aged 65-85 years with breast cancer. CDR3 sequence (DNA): TGTGCCAGCCGCAGACTCGGGAGCTCCTACGAGCAGTACTTC. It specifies CASRRLGSSYEQYF.